Listed below are T cell receptor beta chains from one sample, sequenced in a study of human T cells and chemical hapten exposure. TCRdb used MiXCR to reprocess the RACE reads, holding one entry per CDR3 protein. Of more than 250,000 distinct CDR3 sequences listed, over 7.5% are singletons. This material consisted of whole blood, taken in connection with sensitization to the hapten diphenylcyclopropenone (DPC). The receptors come from a man aged 18 to 29 with alopecia areata. Some clones in this sample may be carry-over from other donors' samples. Each CDR3 is given with its conserved first and last residue. A D gene is named only where the DNA matches it firmly.

>TRBV20-1|TRBJ2-3|TRBD1
CSARPNTGAGTDTQYF
>TRBV11-2|TRBJ1-1|.
CASSGVFRGGTEAFF
>TRBV7-8|TRBJ1-5|TRBD1
CASSSDRVGNQPQHF
>TRBV7-2|TRBJ1-1|.
CASSLVPLTEAFF
>TRBV11-2|TRBJ2-5|.
CASSLEYFSQGEETQYF
>TRBV6-2/TRBV6-3|TRBJ2-2|.
CASNRHLIDTWELFF
>TRBV6-2/TRBV6-3|TRBJ2-5|.
CASNYGFQETQYF
>TRBV9|TRBJ2-7|TRBD1
CASSVGTGVVDEQYF
>TRBV11-1|TRBJ2-3|.
CASSRGSFGVADTQYF
>TRBV12-3/TRBV12-4|TRBJ1-6|.
CASSLSANSPLHF
>TRBV18|TRBJ1-6|.
CASSPTSRPDSPLHF
>TRBV6-2/TRBV6-3|TRBJ2-1|.
CASLDGGPYNEQFF
>TRBV27|TRBJ2-2|.
CASSPGPNTGELFF
>TRBV6-5|TRBJ1-5|.
CASSYSGGSKPQHF
>TRBV6-5|TRBJ2-7|TRBD2
CASRYPGLAGYEQYF
>TRBV27|TRBJ2-7|TRBD1
CASSLQDPGQVSF
>TRBV18|TRBJ2-3|.
CASSPGYTDTQYF
>TRBV7-8|TRBJ2-5|.
CASSLATRSETQYF
>TRBV10-3|TRBJ2-3|TRBD2
CAISESKRGARGNF
>TRBV15|TRBJ1-1|.
CATSRDRGGFEAFF
>TRBV6-2/TRBV6-3|TRBJ2-2|.
CASSDTGILNTGELFF
>TRBV12-3/TRBV12-4|TRBJ2-7|.
CASSTAYEQYF
>TRBV29-1|TRBJ1-3|.
CSVLGQSSGNTIYF
>TRBV5-5|TRBJ1-6|.
CASHIGAQSSYNSPLHF
>TRBV6-2/TRBV6-3|TRBJ1-2|.
CASSSRQRGYTF
>TRBV12-3/TRBV12-4|TRBJ2-3|.
CASSLGSGHTRPGYF
>TRBV12-3/TRBV12-4|TRBJ1-5|.
CASSFSGTSNQPQHF
>TRBV20-1|TRBJ2-1|TRBD2
CSARRSGVPYNEQFF
>TRBV28|TRBJ2-5|.
CASSFDQETQYF
>TRBV10-3|TRBJ1-2|.
CAIRGRDFTF
>TRBV19|TRBJ1-5|TRBD1
CASSTLTGVSNQPQHF
>TRBV2|TRBJ2-2|.
CASSDVHTGELFF
>TRBV20-1|TRBJ1-6|TRBD1
CSAQKPPGQGDLWNNSPLHF
>TRBV25-1|TRBJ1-3|.
CASSVLQSGNTIYF
>TRBV29-1|TRBJ1-2|.
CSVSTSNYGYTF